The rows below give T cell receptor beta chains drawn from one sample of a study of low-dose radiotherapy and immunotherapy resistance in tumors. TCRdb recomputed calls from the reads with MiXCR, one row per CDR3 protein. The data show approximately 80,000 distinct CDR3 sequences, about 17% seen once. Sequences were derived from PBMCs, sampled after low-dose radiotherapy plus immunotherapy. The receptors stem from a male donor with prostate cancer. Each CDR3 is given with its conserved first and last residue. A D gene is named only where the DNA matches it firmly. Size tells how often a clone was seen (once, few, many) or the class of an expanded clone, and some rows leave it out.

TRBV5-1,many,TRBJ2-3,TRBD2,TGCGCCAGCAGCCGTGTAATTTCTAGCGGGGTCGGTACAGATACGCAGTATTTT,CASSRVISSGVGTDTQYF
TRBV12-3/TRBV12-4,NA,TRBJ2-3,TRBD1,TGTGCCAGCAGTTTAGGGTTGGGACAGGGGACAGATACGCAGTATTTT,CASSLGLGQGTDTQYF
TRBV29-1,NA,TRBJ2-2,TRBD1,TGCAGCGTTGAGCCACGGGACAGGGGTAACACCGGGGAGCTGTTTTTT,CSVEPRDRGNTGELFF
TRBV29-1,many,TRBJ1-2,TRBD1,TGCAGCGTCCGGACAGGGGGGACCTATGGCTACACCTTC,CSVRTGGTYGYTF
TRBV7-2,many,TRBJ2-5,TRBD2,TGTGCCAGCAGGAATAGCGGGACTGAGACCCAGTACTTC,CASRNSGTETQYF
TRBV24-1,many,TRBJ2-2,TRBD2,TGTGCCACCAGTGAGGCTAGCGGGAGCTCGAACACCGGGGAGCTGTTTTTT,CATSEASGSSNTGELFF
TRBV12-3/TRBV12-4,many,TRBJ1-6,NA,TGTGCCAGCAGTGGACAGTCAAATTCACCCCTCCACTTT,CASSGQSNSPLHF
TRBV28,many,TRBJ1-5,NA,TGTGCCAGCAGTTTATTCGGGGCCCCGGGTGGGGATAGCAATCAGCCCCAGCATTTT,CASSLFGAPGGDSNQPQHF
TRBV27,many,TRBJ2-6,NA,TGTGCCAGCAGTTTTAGGGCAGCTGGGGCCAACGTCCTGACTTTC,CASSFRAAGANVLTF
TRBV5-1,NA,TRBJ2-1,TRBD2,TGCGCCAGCAGCTTGGAAGCGGGGTTCTCCTACAATGAGCAGTTCTTC,CASSLEAGFSYNEQFF
TRBV19,many,TRBJ1-5,NA,TGTGCCAGTAGTCCCCAGGGGAACAATCAGCCCCAGCATTTT,CASSPQGNNQPQHF
TRBV9,NA,TRBJ2-5,NA,TGTGCCAGCAGCGTAGGAAATCAAGAGACCCAGTACTTC,CASSVGNQETQYF
TRBV6-5,many,TRBJ1-5,NA,TGTGCCAGCAGCGAGCAGGGCGGCAATCAGCCCCAGCATTTT,CASSEQGGNQPQHF
TRBV3-1,many,TRBJ2-7,TRBD2,TGTGCCAGCAGCCAACGACTAGCGGGAGTCTACGAGCAGTACTTC,CASSQRLAGVYEQYF
TRBV7-2,many,TRBJ2-5,TRBD2,TGTGCCAGCAGCTTTACAGGACTAGCGGGAGTACGGGAGACCCAGTACTTC,CASSFTGLAGVRETQYF
TRBV10-3,NA,TRBJ2-7,TRBD2,TGTGCCATCAATGAGGCGCTAGCGGGAGAGGAGCAGTACTTC,CAINEALAGEEQYF
TRBV5-1,many,TRBJ2-4,NA,TGCGCCAGCAGCTCTCATACCGGGTCTGATAACATTCAGTACTTC,CASSSHTGSDNIQYF
TRBV29-1,NA,TRBJ1-1,NA,TGCAGCGTTGAACAACAGAAGAACACTGAAGCTTTCTTT,CSVEQQKNTEAFF
TRBV20-1,many,TRBJ2-3,TRBD2,TGCAGTGCTAGGGCTAGCGGGAGACGTGGGGGGACAGATACGCAGTATTTT,CSARASGRRGGTDTQYF
TRBV6-2/TRBV6-3,NA,TRBJ1-5,NA,TGTGCCAGCAGTCCCTATATGGATCAGCCCCAGCATTTT,CASSPYMDQPQHF
TRBV24-1,many,TRBJ2-1,TRBD1,TGTGCCACCAGTGGCCGGGACAGGGATGGAGAGCAGTTCTTC,CATSGRDRDGEQFF
TRBV29-1,many,TRBJ2-2,NA,TGCAGCGTTGGAAGTAGTAACGCGAACACCGGGGAGCTGTTTTTT,CSVGSSNANTGELFF
TRBV7-3,few,TRBJ2-7,TRBD1,TGTGCCAGCAGCGACGGACAGGGATCCTACGAGCAGTACTTC,CASSDGQGSYEQYF
TRBV7-3,few,TRBJ2-2,TRBD2,TGTGCCAGCAGGGGGACTAGCGGGACGGGCGGGGAGCTGTTTTTT,CASRGTSGTGGELFF
TRBV20-1,many,TRBJ2-3,NA,TGCAGTGCTAGAACCCCAGCCCCAGATACGCAGTATTTT,CSARTPAPDTQYF
TRBV10-3,many,TRBJ1-5,NA,TGTGCCATCAGGACAGAGGGTCAGCCCCAGCATTTT,CAIRTEGQPQHF
TRBV5-1,many,TRBJ2-2,TRBD2,TGCGCCAGCAGCTTGGCGACTAGCGGAACCGGGGAGCTGTTTTTT,CASSLATSGTGELFF
TRBV10-3,many,TRBJ2-1,NA,TGTGCCATCAGACGACTAGGCGATGAGCAGTTCTTC,CAIRRLGDEQFF
TRBV28,NA,TRBJ2-5,NA,TGTGCCAGCAGTTTACCCAAAGAGACCCAGTACTTC,CASSLPKETQYF
TRBV19,many,TRBJ1-1,NA,TGTGCCAGTAGCCTACAGGGCTCAGTCGCTGAAGCTTTCTTT,CASSLQGSVAEAFF
TRBV20-1,many,TRBJ2-2,TRBD1,TGCAGTGCTAGAGATCTGGCCAGGGGGCAAACCGGGGAGCTGTTTTTT,CSARDLARGQTGELFF
TRBV20-1,many,TRBJ1-6,TRBD1,TGCAGTGCTAGAGTACAGGGGTCTACTAATTCACCCCTCCACTTT,CSARVQGSTNSPLHF
TRBV28,NA,TRBJ2-5,NA,TGTGCCAGCAGTTTGGGTAGAAGGGAGACCCAGTACTTC,CASSLGRRETQYF
TRBV29-1,NA,TRBJ2-7,NA,TGCAGCGCCCGGTCTAGTGGATACGAGCAGTACTTC,CSARSSGYEQYF
TRBV19,many,TRBJ1-4,NA,TGTGCCAGTAGCCTAGGGGGTAGGCCGCGACTGTTTTTT,CASSLGGRPRLFF
TRBV5-1,many,TRBJ2-2,NA,TGCGCCAGCAGCTTGGGTGGTTTCGGCACCGGGGAGCTGTTTTTT,CASSLGGFGTGELFF
TRBV7-3,many,TRBJ2-3,NA,TGTGCCAGCAGCTTCCCCAGGCCCCACCCGGGCAGGGATACGCAGTATTTT,CASSFPRPHPGRDTQYF
TRBV4-1,many,TRBJ2-4,NA,TGCGCCAGCAGCCAAGATCAAGACTTGGGCCGGGTTCAGTACTTC,CASSQDQDLGRVQYF
TRBV5-5,NA,TRBJ1-1,TRBD1,TGCGCCAGCAACCGAGGAGGGGGCGCCGAAGGGGCTTTCTTT,CASNRGGGAEGAFF
TRBV3-1,few,TRBJ2-1,TRBD2,TGTGCCAGCAGCCAGGCTGGACTAGCGGGAGATGCGAAGCAGTTCTTC,CASSQAGLAGDAKQFF
TRBV29-1,many,TRBJ1-2,NA,TGCAGCGTTGAAGCCGGATCGGGGTCCTCTGGCTACACCTTC,CSVEAGSGSSGYTF
TRBV2,many,TRBJ1-5,NA,TGTGCCAGCCACGAAAGGGAAGAACAGCCCCAGCATTTT,CASHEREEQPQHF
TRBV9,NA,TRBJ2-7,NA,TGTGCCAGCAGCGTAGGATGGGGTAGCTCCTACGAGCAGTACTTC,CASSVGWGSSYEQYF
TRBV16,many,TRBJ1-3,NA,TGTGCCAGCAGCCAATCGGCCGCCGGGGGAAACACCATATATTTT,CASSQSAAGGNTIYF